One and the same sample provided the 18 T cell receptor beta chains below, sequenced in a study of somatic mutations in cytotoxic T cells in rheumatoid arthritis. Clones were sequenced by immunoSEQ multiplex PCR, and TCRdb holds only the in-frame ones, with some missing. The data contain approximately 15,000 clones, about 80% of them singletons. The sequenced sample consisted of CD8+ T cells sorted from blood. The receptors originated from an adult with rheumatoid arthritis.

The J gene is TRBJ2-7, the V gene TRBV5-1; 8 nucleotides align to TRBD1. This CDR3 region has 15 residues. Germline lookup yields CDR1 SGHRS and CDR2 YFSETQ. With 2 bases clipped from V and 2 bases from J, the junction kept 6 bases outside the gene matches. The CDR3 region is CASSLSQGATYEQYF. CDR3 nucleotide sequence: TGCGCCAGCAGCTTATCCCAGGGGGCGACCTACGAGCAGTACTTC.

The chain joins TRBV29-1 to TRBJ2-1; TRBD2 matches at 10 bases. Germline V gene sequence: CDR1 SQVTM, CDR2 ANQGSEA. V shed 0 bases, J shed 6 bases, and the junction held 8 bases outside the gene matches. The CDR3 extends over 16 amino acids. CDR3 amino acids: CSVEEILAGVPNEQFF. For the CDR3, the DNA is TGCAGCGTTGAAGAGATTCTAGCGGGAGTCCCCAATGAGCAGTTCTTC.

The rearrangement links TRBV13 to TRBJ2-5; TRBD1 might be the D (6 bases). Germline V gene data show CDR1 as PRHDT and CDR2 as FYEKMQ (reference sequence). V gave up 5 bases and J gave up 2 bases, with 12 bases separating them. CDR3 length equals 14 residues. The CDR3 bases are TGTGCCAGCAGCAATCAGGGGCCTCAAGAGACCCAGTACTTC. Its protein is CASSNQGPQETQYF.

This clone turned up a few times. This sequence joins TRBV25-1 and TRBJ2-5, with a weak D call TRBD1 (6 bases). The CDR3 spans 17 residues. Trimming removed 2 bases from V and 2 bases from J, with 18 bases in between. CDR1 MGHDK and CDR2 SYGVNS come from the germline V gene. This CDR3 is CASSEENGGTGQETQYF. CDR3 nucleotide sequence: TGTGCCAGCAGTGAAGAGAATGGGGGAACAGGGCAAGAGACCCAGTACTTC.

V and J are TRBV30 and TRBJ2-1; D not resolved. Germline CDR1 and CDR2: GTSNPN and SVGIG (reference sequence). Trimming stripped 3 bases from V and 4 bases from J, with 10 bases between. CDR3 length: 13 amino acids. CDR3 in amino acids: CAWRPLQYNEQFF. The CDR3 nucleotides read TGTGCCTGGAGACCATTGCAATACAATGAGCAGTTCTTC. The variable domain in full, completed from reference TRBV30 and TRBJ2-1, reads SQTIHQWPATLVQPVGSPLSLECTVEGTSNPNLYWYRQAAGRGLQLLFYSVGIGQISSEVPQNLSASRPQDRQFILSSKKLLLSDSGFYLCAWRPLQYNEQFFGPGTRLTVL.

The rearrangement uses TRBV11-2 and TRBJ2-5, with D perhaps matching TRBD1 (6 bases). The CDR3 extends over 15 amino acids. Germline V CDR1 and CDR2: SGHAT, FQNNGV. Trimming shortened V by 0 bases and J by 4 bases, and 12 bases separated the two germline ends. The CDR3 DNA follows: TGTGCCAGCAGCTTAGATTCAGGGGTCCGAGAGACCCAGTACTTC. Amino acid sequence: CASSLDSGVRETQYF. The variable domain in full, with the rest retrieved from reference TRBV11-2 and TRBJ2-5, is EAGVAQSPRYKIIEKRQSVAFWCNPISGHATLYWYQQILGQGPKLLIQFQNNGVVDDSQLPKDRFSAERLKGVDSTLKIQPAKLEDSAVYLCASSLDSGVRETQYFGPGTRLLVL.

The rearrangement links TRBV28 to TRBJ1-3, with D perhaps TRBD1 (6 bases). The germline V gene has CDR1 MDHEN and CDR2 SYDVKM. The germline V and J ends were trimmed by 9 bases and 0 bases, with 18 bases remaining between them. CDR3 length equals 16 residues. CDR3 in amino acids: CARFPGHRISGNTIYF. CDR3 sequence (DNA): TGTGCCAGGTTCCCGGGACACCGAATCTCTGGAAACACCATATATTTT.

This clone is a singleton in its sample. V and J are TRBV19 and TRBJ1-1; D gene ambiguous. Germline loops: CDR1 LNHDA, CDR2 SQIVND (reference sequence). V was pared by 3 bases and J by 1 base, with 6 bases between. The CDR3 loop spans 13 amino acids. CDR3 bases: TGTGCCAGTAGTATTTGGGGGAACACTGAAGCTTTCTTT. Its protein product is CASSIWGNTEAFF. Looking up the rest from reference TRBV19 and TRBJ1-1 gives the full variable domain: DGGITQSPKYLFRKEGQNVTLSCEQNLNHDAMYWYRQDPGQGLRLIYYSQIVNDFQKGDIAEGYSVSREKKESFPLTVTSAQKNPTAFYLCASSIWGNTEAFFGQGTRLTVV.

V is TRBV5-4 and J is TRBJ2-3; D not certain. V lost 4 bases and J lost 0, with 12 bases in between. The CDR3 contains 15 residues. Germline CDR1 reads SGHNT; CDR2 reads YYREEE (reference sequence). The CDR3 reads CASSPDPPSTDTQYF. As DNA, the CDR3 is TGTGCCAGCAGCCCTGACCCTCCTAGCACAGATACGCAGTATTTT. Filled out from reference TRBV5-4 and TRBJ2-3, the complete variable domain reads ETGVTQSPTHLIKTRGQQVTLRCSSQSGHNTVSWYQQALGQGPQFIFQYYREEENGRGNFPPRFSGLQFPNYSSELNVNALELDDSALYLCASSPDPPSTDTQYFGPGTRLTVL.

V is TRBV25-1 and J is TRBJ2-2; 9 bases agree with TRBD1. Trimming took 4 bases from V and 2 from J; bases not matched to a gene: 5. Germline V lookup: CDR1 MGHDK, CDR2 SYGVNS. The CDR3 has 16 residues. The CDR3 loop reads CASSGATGGNTGELFF. CDR3 nucleotide sequence: TGTGCCAGCAGTGGTGCGACAGGGGGTAACACCGGGGAGCTGTTTTTT.

The rearrangement joins TRBV29-1 to TRBJ2-1; 12 nucleotides agree with TRBD2. J lost 12 bases, V lost 7 bases, and 4 bases had no gene match. Germline assignment: CDR1 SQVTM and CDR2 ANQGSEA. The CDR3 runs 11 residues. CDR3 nucleotide sequence: TGCAGCGCGGGACTAGCGGGCGGGCAGTTCTTC. The encoded protein is CSAGLAGGQFF.

The chain carries TRBV21-1 and TRBJ2-3; no DNA check was done on the table's D call, TRBD2. TRBV21-1 is classified as a pseudogene. The CDR3 runs to 15 residues. The CDR3 coding sequence is TGTGCCAGCAGCAGAGAATTGCGCTTGACAGATACGCAGTATTTT. Translated: CASSRELRLTDTQYF.

This chain connects TRBV7-9 to TRBJ2-1; D is unclear. Trimming cost V 4 bases and J 5 bases, with 0 bases left between them. The CDR3 is made up of 10 amino acids. In germline, CDR1 is SEHNR, CDR2 FQNEAQ (reference sequence). The CDR3 nucleotides read TGTGCCAGCAGCTACAATGAGCAGTTCTTC. Translation: CASSYNEQFF.

This clone was recorded only once. The genes are TRBV4-1 and TRBJ2-2; D might be TRBD1 (5 bases). Between the trimmed V and J ends, which lost 5 bases and 5 bases, there was a span of 12 bases. The germline V gene encodes CDR1 MGHRA and CDR2 YSYEKL. This CDR3 is 14 amino acids long. The CDR3: CASSYPGITGELFF. CDR3 coding DNA: TGCGCCAGCAGCTACCCAGGGATTACCGGGGAGCTGTTTTTT.

This clone turned up a few times. This chain joins TRBV2 and TRBJ2-7, with D perhaps TRBD2 (7 bases). CDR1 and CDR2 (germline): SNHLY, FYNNEI. This CDR3 contains 13 residues. The V and J ends lost 7 bases and 3 bases respectively, with 13 bases between them. CDR3 protein: CASTLADSYEQYF. In nucleotides, the CDR3 is TGTGCCAGCACCCTAGCGGACAGCTACGAGCAGTACTTC.

V gene TRBV10-3 combines with J gene TRBJ2-7; TRBD1 aligns across 11 bases. Trimming removed 10 bases from V and 6 bases from J; junction bases left unmatched: 2. CDR3 length: 11 amino acids. Germline V CDR1 and CDR2: ENHRY, SYGVKD. The CDR3 here is CATGTGGEQYF. For the CDR3, the DNA is TGTGCCACCGGGACAGGGGGCGAGCAGTACTTC.

V is TRBV19 and J is TRBJ1-1, with a weak D call TRBD1 (5 bases). V was pared by 5 bases and J by 4 bases, with 11 bases between. Germline V gene data show CDR1 as LNHDA and CDR2 as SQIVND (reference sequence). The CDR3 contains 13 residues. The CDR3 sequence: CASSLGRSTEAFF. In DNA, the CDR3 is TGTGCCAGTAGTCTGGGACGTAGCACTGAAGCTTTCTTT.

This rearrangement joins TRBV5-8 to TRBJ2-5; 12 nucleotides match TRBD2. The CDR3 runs to 19 residues. V lost 4 bases and J lost 2; bases outside the gene matches: 15. Germline V gene lookup returns CDR1 SGHTS and CDR2 YDEGEE. CDR3 loop: CASSRWMLAGGEGQETQYF. The CDR3 DNA follows: TGTGCCAGCAGCCGGTGGATGCTAGCGGGAGGGGAGGGTCAAGAGACCCAGTACTTC.